A single sample gave rise to the 28 T cell receptor beta chains below, sequenced in a study of blood T cell repertoires in COVID-19. Profiling relied on immunoSEQ multiplex PCR, and the TCRdb table lists in-frame clones only, not all of them. Of around 220,000 clones detected, nearly 90% appear once; the ten largest clones hold roughly 2%. The material sequenced was peripheral blood. These receptors were collected from a middle-aged woman who had recovered from COVID-19.

V is TRBV6-2 or TRBV6-3 and J is TRBJ1-2, with D uncertain. V lost 5 bases, J lost 5 bases, and 12 bases lay in between. This CDR3 comprises 13 residues. Germline V gene lookup returns CDR1 MNHEY and CDR2 SVGEGT. The CDR3 coding sequence is TGTGCCAGCAGTCCAGAGGCCGGGTATGGCTACACCTTC. It yields the protein CASSPEAGYGYTF.

The V gene is TRBV7-8, the J gene TRBJ1-2, with a tentative D call TRBD1 (6 bases). Germline-derived CDR1 and CDR2 are SGHVS and FQNEAQ. V lost 5 bases to trimming and J lost 3 bases, with 19 bases between them. The CDR3 runs to 16 residues. The CDR3 DNA sequence: TGTGCCAGCAGCGAGAGCAGACAGGCATGGGACTATGGCTACACCTTC. It yields the protein CASSESRQAWDYGYTF.

The chain is built from TRBV7-9 and TRBJ2-3; D perhaps matches TRBD2 (5 bases). With 5 bases removed from V and 4 bases from J, the gap between germline ends came to 13 bases. Per germline, CDR1 SEHNR and CDR2 FQNEAQ (reference sequence). The CDR3 is made up of 14 amino acids. DNA for the CDR3: TGTGCCAGCAGCCCATCCCTAGCTTCAGATACGCAGTATTTT. It is translated as CASSPSLASDTQYF.

The chain joins TRBV7-9 to TRBJ1-1; the D is unclear. The V end was cut by 8 bases, the J end by 7 bases, with 11 bases between. CDR1 is SEHNR and CDR2 is FQNEAQ in the germline V gene (reference sequence). The CDR3 is 11 residues long. CDR3: CASGQSDEAFF. As DNA, the CDR3 is TGTGCCAGCGGGCAGTCGGATGAAGCTTTCTTT.

The rearrangement links TRBV4-3 to TRBJ1-2, with D maybe TRBD1 (6 bases). V gave up 1 base and J gave up 3 bases, with 12 bases separating them. There are 15 residues in the CDR3. Germline CDR1 reads LGHNA; CDR2 reads YSLEER. In nucleotides, the CDR3 is TGCGCCAGCAGCCAAGGCGAGACAGGCGACTATGGCTACACCTTC. This translates into CASSQGETGDYGYTF.

Of note for this clone: One junction end does not reproduce the germline sequence, and a read error may be involved. CDR3 DNA: TGTGCCAGCAGCGAAGGGACTAACTACGAGCAGTACTTC. As protein: CASSEGTNYEQYF. The genes are TRBV2 and TRBJ2-7; TRBD2 agrees at 7 bases. The CDR3 totals 13 residues. Per the germline V gene, CDR1 is SNHLY and CDR2 is FYNNEI.

V gene TRBV4-1 combines with J gene TRBJ1-4, with TRBD1 matching over 8 bases. V was pared by 4 bases and J by 13 bases, with 17 bases of the junction left unmatched. Germline V gene lookup returns CDR1 MGHRA and CDR2 YSYEKL. The CDR3 spans 16 residues. Here the CDR3 reads CASSPADGQGASGLFF. The CDR3 DNA sequence: TGCGCCAGCAGCCCAGCTGACGGGCAGGGGGCTTCAGGACTGTTTTTT.

This chain connects TRBV28 to TRBJ1-4, with a possible D match to TRBD1 (6 bases). CDR1 is MDHEN and CDR2 is SYDVKM in the germline V gene. The CDR3 has 15 amino acids. The V gene lost 5 bases and the J gene lost 6 bases, with 16 bases spanning the gap. CDR3 sequence: CASSPPGGRHEKLFF. The DNA for the CDR3 is TGTGCCAGCAGTCCCCCCGGGGGGCGTCATGAAAAACTGTTTTTT.

J is TRBJ2-1 and V is TRBV19; 8 bases match TRBD2. The trim removed 4 bases at V and 4 bases at J, leaving 6 bases unmatched. Germline V CDR1 and CDR2: LNHDA, SQIVND (reference sequence). The CDR3 consists of 15 residues. CDR3 region: CASSNAGGRYNEQFF. CDR3 coding DNA: TGTGCCAGTAGTAACGCGGGGGGCCGGTACAATGAGCAGTTCTTC.

The rearrangement joins TRBV14 to TRBJ2-7; 7 positions agree with TRBD2. V lost 1 base to trimming and J lost 9 bases; unmatched junction nucleotides: 6. Germline assignment: CDR1 SGHDN and CDR2 FVKESK. The CDR3 loop spans 13 amino acids. Written as DNA, the CDR3 is TGTGCCAGCAGCCAAGGGGTCGGGGGGTCGCAGTACTTC. Translating gives CASSQGVGGSQYF.

The CDR3, as DNA: TGTGCCAGCAGCAACAGCGGGAGGGCCAGGGAAGAGACCCAGTACTTC. It is translated as CASSNSGRAREETQYF. The chain carries TRBV11-3 and TRBJ2-5; TRBD2 matches 10 bases. The J segment lost 3 bases and the V segment lost 5 bases, leaving 9 bases of the junction unmatched. CDR1 and CDR2 (germline): SGHNT, YENEEA. CDR3 length: 16 residues.

The J gene is TRBJ2-2, the V gene TRBV6-6; perhaps TRBD2 as D (5 bases). Trimming took off 7 bases at V and 5 bases at J, with 20 bases between the two ends. Germline CDR1 MNHNY, CDR2 SVGAGI (reference sequence). The CDR3 runs to 16 residues. The CDR3 DNA follows: TGTGCCAGCACCCGAGGGTTGACACTTGAAACCGGGGAGCTGTTTTTT. Amino acids: CASTRGLTLETGELFF.

The chain has TRBV2 and TRBJ2-2, with 10 positions matching TRBD2. Germline CDR1 and CDR2: SNHLY and FYNNEI. The V gene end was trimmed by 6 bases and the J gene end by 7 bases; junction bases not matched to a gene: 8. The CDR3 covers 15 residues. The CDR3 loop is CASRGTSGAGGELFF. CDR3 coding DNA: TGTGCCAGCAGGGGAACTAGCGGGGCTGGCGGGGAGCTGTTTTTT.

J is TRBJ1-6 and V is TRBV5-5; D is unresolved. V lost 5 bases and J 6 bases, leaving 15 bases between the germline ends. The CDR3 loop spans 15 amino acids. Germline CDR1 and CDR2: SGHKS and YYEKEE (reference sequence). The CDR3 loop is CASRSNWYPNSPLHF. DNA of the CDR3: TGTGCCAGCAGGTCAAACTGGTACCCTAATTCACCCCTCCACTTT.

The genes are TRBV6-5 and TRBJ2-3, with TRBD2 identical over 9 bases. CDR3 length: 16 amino acids. The junction had 4 bases not matched to a gene; V was cut back by 2 bases and J by 1 base. Per the germline V gene, CDR1 is MNHEY and CDR2 is SVGAGI. CDR3 loop: CASSYRLAGRTDTQYF. The CDR3, as DNA: TGTGCCAGCAGTTACCGGCTAGCGGGGCGCACAGATACGCAGTATTTT.

The CDR3 sequence: CASSLGQGSGNTIYF. CDR3 sequence (DNA): TGTGCCAGCAGCCTGGGACAGGGCTCTGGAAACACCATATATTTT. V and J are TRBV7-6 and TRBJ1-3; 9 nucleotides agree with TRBD1. CDR3 size: 15 residues. Germline CDR1 is SGHVS and CDR2 is FNYEAQ. The V segment lost 5 bases and the J segment 0 bases; nucleotides outside the gene matches: 2.

The DNA for the CDR3 is TGTGCCAGTAGTATGTCACAGAGCTCCTACGAGCAGTACTTC. It is translated as CASSMSQSSYEQYF. The chain links TRBV19 to TRBJ2-7; D remains unclear. This CDR3 spans 14 amino acids. Germline CDR1 LNHDA, CDR2 SQIVND (reference sequence). Trimming left V 3 bases short and J 0 bases short, with 9 bases between.

The chain has TRBV5-5 and TRBJ2-5, with 10 bases matching TRBD2. The CDR3 sequence is 19 residues long. The germline CDR1 and CDR2 sequences are SGHKS and YYEKEE (reference sequence). V dropped 1 base and J dropped 1; count of bases not matched to a gene: 13. CDR3 sequence (DNA): TGTGCCAGCAGCTTGTGGGTGGCAAGGGCTAGCGGGGGCCAAGAGACCCAGTACTTC. Its protein is CASSLWVARASGGQETQYF.

This rearrangement joins TRBV5-4 to TRBJ2-2, with 13 bases matching TRBD2. The CDR3 is 18 amino acids. V was clipped by 4 bases and J by 0 bases; unmatched bases: 6. Germline V gene data show CDR1 as SGHNT and CDR2 as YYREEE (reference sequence). Written as DNA, the CDR3 is TGTGCCAGCAGCCCCGGACTAGCGGGAGCCCCGAACACCGGGGAGCTGTTTTTT. This gives the protein CASSPGLAGAPNTGELFF.

V and J are TRBV18 and TRBJ2-7; 7 positions agree with TRBD2. Per the germline V gene, CDR1 is KGHSH and CDR2 is LQKENI. After removal of 2 bases from V and 3 bases from J, the junction contained 7 bases not matched to a gene. CDR3 length: 15 residues. This chain's CDR3 is CASSPTSGNHYEQYF. In DNA, the CDR3 is TGTGCCAGCTCACCAACGAGCGGGAACCACTACGAGCAGTACTTC.

The chain is built from TRBV13 and TRBJ1-6; D call uncertain. V was pared by 0 bases and J by 0 bases, with 6 bases between. Germline V lookup: CDR1 PRHDT, CDR2 FYEKMQ (reference sequence). The CDR3 length is 16 residues. The CDR3 loop reads CASSLGRSSYNSPLHF. The CDR3 nucleotides read TGTGCCAGCAGCTTAGGAAGGAGCTCCTATAATTCACCCCTCCACTTT.

V is TRBV3-1 (or the pseudogene TRBV3-2) and J is TRBJ2-5; 9 bases agree with TRBD1. After removal of 7 bases from V and 6 bases from J, the junction contained 9 bases not matched to a gene. The CDR3 loop spans 14 amino acids. Germline CDR1 reads LGHDT; CDR2 reads YNNKEL (reference sequence). The chain's CDR3 is CASNPQGARKTQYF. CDR3 in DNA: TGTGCCAGCAACCCACAGGGGGCGAGAAAGACCCAGTACTTC.

This clone was recorded at least ten times. V gene TRBV4-3 combines with J gene TRBJ1-2, with D possibly matching TRBD1 (6 bases). The CDR3 loop spans 15 amino acids. V was cut by 0 bases and J by 8 bases, with 16 bases left in between. CDR1 and CDR2 from the germline V gene are LGHNA and YSLEER. CDR3 DNA: TGCGCCAGCAGCCAAGAATCAGGGGTGGGCTCCGGCTACACCTTC. Translated, it gives CASSQESGVGSGYTF.

This clone was recorded a few times. This chain links TRBV5-5 with TRBJ2-7, with 13 bases that match TRBD2. Germline V CDR1 and CDR2: SGHKS, YYEKEE (reference sequence). The ends lost 4 bases at V and 3 bases at J; junction bases unmatched: 4. The CDR3 sequence is 15 residues long. This CDR3 is CASSLWTSGSYEQYF. CDR3 sequence (DNA): TGTGCCAGCAGCCTCTGGACTAGCGGGAGCTACGAGCAGTACTTC. The full variable domain, rest sourced from reference TRBV5-5 and TRBJ2-7, is DAGVTQSPTHLIKTRGQQVTLRCSPISGHKSVSWYQQVLGQGPQFIFQYYEKEERGRGNFPDRFSARQFPNYSSELNVNALLLGDSALYLCASSLWTSGSYEQYFGPGTRLTVT.

This chain links TRBV9 with TRBJ2-2; D perhaps matches TRBD2 (7 bases). The V gene's germline CDR1 is SGDLS and CDR2 YYNGEE. CDR3 length: 15 amino acids. V dropped 1 base and J dropped 6 bases, with 13 bases sitting between them. The CDR3 coding sequence is TGTGCCAGCAGCGTAACACAGGGAGGGGCCGGGGAGCTGTTTTTT. It specifies CASSVTQGGAGELFF. The full variable domain, rest sourced from reference TRBV9 and TRBJ2-2, is DSGVTQTPKHLITATGQRVTLRCSPRSGDLSVYWYQQSLDQGLQFLIQYYNGEERAKGNILERFSAQQFPDLHSELNLSSLELGDSALYFCASSVTQGGAGELFFGEGSRLTVL.

The rearrangement joins TRBV6-1 to TRBJ2-7; D is perhaps TRBD1 (5 bases). There are 15 residues in the CDR3. Trimming removed 0 bases from V and 5 bases from J, with 14 bases in between. The germline CDR1 and CDR2 sequences are MNHNS and SASEGT. The CDR3 sequence is CASSEAGAGLDEQYF. In DNA form, the CDR3 reads TGTGCCAGCAGTGAAGCTGGAGCAGGGTTGGACGAGCAGTACTTC.

The chain links TRBV5-8 to TRBJ2-4; no clear D gene. The V gene lost 0 bases and the J gene lost 8 bases, with 12 bases spanning the gap. CDR1 is SGHTS and CDR2 is YDEGEE in the germline V gene. This CDR3 is 14 amino acids long. The CDR3 DNA follows: TGTGCCAGCAGCTTGGGGGTTAGCTCTTACATTCAGTACTTC. Translated: CASSLGVSSYIQYF.

The chain couples TRBV6-5 to TRBJ2-2; maybe TRBD2 (5 bases). The length of the CDR3 is 14 residues. V was clipped by 1 base and J by 3 bases, with 6 bases between them. Germline V gene data show CDR1 as MNHEY and CDR2 as SVGAGI. DNA of the CDR3: TGTGCCAGCAGTTACTTCGGGGACACCGGGGAGCTGTTTTTT. Its protein is CASSYFGDTGELFF.